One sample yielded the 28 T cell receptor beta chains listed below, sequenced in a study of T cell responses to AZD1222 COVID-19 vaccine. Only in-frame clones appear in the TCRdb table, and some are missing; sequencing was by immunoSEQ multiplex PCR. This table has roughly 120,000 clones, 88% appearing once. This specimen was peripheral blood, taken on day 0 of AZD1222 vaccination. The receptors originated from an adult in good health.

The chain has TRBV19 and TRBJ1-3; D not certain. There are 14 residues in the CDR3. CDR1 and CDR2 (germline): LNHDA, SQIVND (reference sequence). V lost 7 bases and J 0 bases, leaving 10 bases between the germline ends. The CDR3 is CASTGDSSGNTIYF. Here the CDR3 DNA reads TGTGCCAGTACCGGGGATAGCTCTGGAAACACCATATATTTT.

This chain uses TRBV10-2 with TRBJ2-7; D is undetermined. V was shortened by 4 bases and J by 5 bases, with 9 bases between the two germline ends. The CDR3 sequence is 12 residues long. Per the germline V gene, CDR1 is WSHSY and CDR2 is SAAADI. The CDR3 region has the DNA TGCGCCAGCAGTGTCGGTGGGCACGAGCAGTACTTC. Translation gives CASSVGGHEQYF.

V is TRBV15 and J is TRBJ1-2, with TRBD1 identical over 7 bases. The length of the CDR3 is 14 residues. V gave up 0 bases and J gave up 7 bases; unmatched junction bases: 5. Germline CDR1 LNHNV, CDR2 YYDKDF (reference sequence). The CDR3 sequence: CATSRDFTGAGYTF. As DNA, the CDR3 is TGTGCCACCAGCAGAGATTTTACAGGGGCTGGCTACACCTTC.

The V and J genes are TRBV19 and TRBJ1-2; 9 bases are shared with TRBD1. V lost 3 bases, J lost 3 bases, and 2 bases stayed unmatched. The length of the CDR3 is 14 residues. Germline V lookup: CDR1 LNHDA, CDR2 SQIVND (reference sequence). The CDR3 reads CASSMGTGYYGYTF. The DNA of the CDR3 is TGTGCCAGTAGTATGGGGACAGGGTACTATGGCTACACCTTC.

CDR3 nucleotides: TGCGCCAGCAGCCAAGGACAGGGTTTCGAGCAGTACTTC. Protein product: CASSQGQGFEQYF. The chain recombines TRBV4-1 with TRBJ2-7; 7 positions agree with TRBD1. The CDR3 loop spans 13 amino acids. Trimming removed 1 base from V and 6 bases from J; junction bases left unmatched: 3. Germline lookup yields CDR1 MGHRA and CDR2 YSYEKL.

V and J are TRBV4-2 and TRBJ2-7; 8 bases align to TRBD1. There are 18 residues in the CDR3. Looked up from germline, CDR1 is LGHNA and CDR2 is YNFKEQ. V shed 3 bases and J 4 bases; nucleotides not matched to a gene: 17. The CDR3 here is CASSHVMTGDKAWYEQYF. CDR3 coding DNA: TGTGCCAGCAGCCACGTGATGACAGGGGATAAAGCTTGGTACGAGCAGTACTTC.

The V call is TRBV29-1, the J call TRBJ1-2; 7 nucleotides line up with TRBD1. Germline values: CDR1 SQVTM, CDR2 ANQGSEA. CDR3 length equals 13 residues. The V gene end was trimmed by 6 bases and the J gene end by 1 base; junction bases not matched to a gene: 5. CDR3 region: CSVSTGLNYGYTF. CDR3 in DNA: TGCAGCGTATCGACAGGGCTTAACTATGGCTACACCTTC.

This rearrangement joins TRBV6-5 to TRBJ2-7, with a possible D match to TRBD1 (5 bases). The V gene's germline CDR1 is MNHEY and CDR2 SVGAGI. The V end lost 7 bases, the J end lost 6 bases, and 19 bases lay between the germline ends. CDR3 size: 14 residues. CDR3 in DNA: TGTGCCAGCAACCCCTCCGCAAGGGGTGGCGAGCAGTACTTC. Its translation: CASNPSARGGEQYF.

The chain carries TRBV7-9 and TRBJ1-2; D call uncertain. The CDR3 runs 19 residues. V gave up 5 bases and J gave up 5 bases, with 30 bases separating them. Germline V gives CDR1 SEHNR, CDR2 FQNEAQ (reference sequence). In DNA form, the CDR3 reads TGTGCCAGCAGCCTGAGCGGAGGACGGGCGGACCTACTTAGGTATGGCTACACCTTC. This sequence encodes CASSLSGGRADLLRYGYTF.

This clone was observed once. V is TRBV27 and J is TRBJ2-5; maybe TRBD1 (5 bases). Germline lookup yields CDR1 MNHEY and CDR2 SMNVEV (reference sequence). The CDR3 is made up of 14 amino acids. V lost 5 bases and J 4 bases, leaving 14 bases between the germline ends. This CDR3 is CASSHGPRGETQYF. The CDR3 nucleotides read TGTGCCAGCAGTCATGGGCCAAGGGGAGAGACCCAGTACTTC.

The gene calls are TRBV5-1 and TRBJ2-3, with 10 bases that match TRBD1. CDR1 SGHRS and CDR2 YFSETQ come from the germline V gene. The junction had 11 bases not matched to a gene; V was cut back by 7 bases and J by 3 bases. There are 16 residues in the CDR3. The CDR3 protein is CASRPVGGQGTDTQYF. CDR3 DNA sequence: TGCGCCAGCCGACCCGTAGGGGGACAGGGGACAGATACGCAGTATTTT. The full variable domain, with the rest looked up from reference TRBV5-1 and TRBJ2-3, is KAGVTQTPRYLIKTRGQQVTLSCSPISGHRSVSWYQQTPGQGLQFLFEYFSETQRNKGNFPGRFSGRQFSNSRSEMNVSTLELGDSALYLCASRPVGGQGTDTQYFGPGTRLTVL.

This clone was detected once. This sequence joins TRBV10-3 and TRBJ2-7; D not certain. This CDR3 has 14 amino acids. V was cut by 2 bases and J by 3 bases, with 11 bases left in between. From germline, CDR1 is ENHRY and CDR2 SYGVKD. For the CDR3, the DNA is TGTGCCATCAGTGAGCCGGGTCGAAACTACGAGCAGTACTTC. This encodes CAISEPGRNYEQYF.

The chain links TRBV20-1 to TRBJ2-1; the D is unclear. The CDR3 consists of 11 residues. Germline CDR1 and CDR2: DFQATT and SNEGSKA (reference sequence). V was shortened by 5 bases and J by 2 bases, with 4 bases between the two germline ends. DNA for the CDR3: TGCAGTGCTGAGCCCTACAATGAGCAGTTCTTC. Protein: CSAEPYNEQFF.

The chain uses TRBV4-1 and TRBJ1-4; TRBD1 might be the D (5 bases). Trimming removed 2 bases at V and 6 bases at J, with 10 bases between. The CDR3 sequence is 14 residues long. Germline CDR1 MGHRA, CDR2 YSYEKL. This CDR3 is CASSQQQADEKLFF. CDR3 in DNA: TGCGCCAGCAGCCAACAACAGGCCGATGAAAAACTGTTTTTT.

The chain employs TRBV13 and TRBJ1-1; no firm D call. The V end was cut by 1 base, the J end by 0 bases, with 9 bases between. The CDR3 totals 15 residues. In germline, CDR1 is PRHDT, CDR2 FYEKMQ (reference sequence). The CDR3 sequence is CASSLAAGLNTEAFF. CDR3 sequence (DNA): TGTGCCAGCAGCTTAGCCGCCGGCCTGAACACTGAAGCTTTCTTT.

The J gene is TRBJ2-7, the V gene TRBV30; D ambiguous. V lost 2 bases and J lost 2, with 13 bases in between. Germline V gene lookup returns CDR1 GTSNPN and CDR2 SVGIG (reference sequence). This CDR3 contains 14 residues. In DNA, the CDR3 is TGTGCCTGGAGTCCGGACCTCAATACCTACGAGCAGTACTTC. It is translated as CAWSPDLNTYEQYF. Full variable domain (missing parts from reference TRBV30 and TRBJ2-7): SQTIHQWPATLVQPVGSPLSLECTVEGTSNPNLYWYRQAAGRGLQLLFYSVGIGQISSEVPQNLSASRPQDRQFILSSKKLLLSDSGFYLCAWSPDLNTYEQYFGPGTRLTVT.

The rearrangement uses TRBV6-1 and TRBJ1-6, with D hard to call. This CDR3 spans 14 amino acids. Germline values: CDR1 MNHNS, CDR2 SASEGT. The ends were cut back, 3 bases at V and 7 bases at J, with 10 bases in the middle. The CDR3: CASSDKAENSPLHF. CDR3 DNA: TGTGCCAGCAGTGATAAGGCCGAAAATTCACCCCTCCACTTT.

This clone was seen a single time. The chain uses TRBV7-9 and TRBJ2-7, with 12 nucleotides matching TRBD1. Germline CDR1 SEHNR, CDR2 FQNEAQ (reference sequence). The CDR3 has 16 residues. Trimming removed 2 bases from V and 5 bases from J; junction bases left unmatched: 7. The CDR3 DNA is TGTGCCAGCAGCTTATCGGGACAGGGGGCGCAGGACGAGCAGTACTTC. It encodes CASSLSGQGAQDEQYF.

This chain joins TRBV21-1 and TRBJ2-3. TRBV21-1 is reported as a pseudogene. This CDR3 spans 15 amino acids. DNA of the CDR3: TGTGCCAGCAGCAAACCCCGCGGACCCCCGGAAACGCAGTATTTT. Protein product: CASSKPRGPPETQYF.

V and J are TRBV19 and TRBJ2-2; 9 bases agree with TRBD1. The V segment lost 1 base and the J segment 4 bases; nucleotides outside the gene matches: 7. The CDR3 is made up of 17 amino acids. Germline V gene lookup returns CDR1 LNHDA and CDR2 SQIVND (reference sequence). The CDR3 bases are TGTGCCAGTAGTATAGCCCCGGGACAGGGCGGCACCGGGGAGCTGTTTTTT. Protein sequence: CASSIAPGQGGTGELFF.

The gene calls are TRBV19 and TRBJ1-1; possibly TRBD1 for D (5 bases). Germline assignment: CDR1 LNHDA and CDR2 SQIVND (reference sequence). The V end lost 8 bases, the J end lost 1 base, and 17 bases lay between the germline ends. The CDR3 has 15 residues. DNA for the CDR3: TGTGCCAGTCGAAACCCGGGACTCCCGAACACTGAAGCTTTCTTT. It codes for CASRNPGLPNTEAFF. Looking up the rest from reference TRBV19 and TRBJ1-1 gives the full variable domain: DGGITQSPKYLFRKEGQNVTLSCEQNLNHDAMYWYRQDPGQGLRLIYYSQIVNDFQKGDIAEGYSVSREKKESFPLTVTSAQKNPTAFYLCASRNPGLPNTEAFFGQGTRLTVV.

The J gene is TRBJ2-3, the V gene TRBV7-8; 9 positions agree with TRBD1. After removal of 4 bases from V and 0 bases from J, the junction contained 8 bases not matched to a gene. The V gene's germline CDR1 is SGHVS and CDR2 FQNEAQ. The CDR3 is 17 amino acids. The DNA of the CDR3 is TGTGCCAGCAGCTGGAAACCGGGACAGGGTAGCACAGATACGCAGTATTTT. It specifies CASSWKPGQGSTDTQYF.

The CDR3 nucleotides read TGTGCCAGCGCTCGGGCTGACAATGAGCAGTTCTTC. Amino acids: CASARADNEQFF. This chain links TRBV12-3 or TRBV12-4 with TRBJ2-1; the D is unclear. Trimming shortened V by 8 bases and J by 5 bases, and 10 bases separated the two germline ends. This CDR3 spans 12 amino acids.

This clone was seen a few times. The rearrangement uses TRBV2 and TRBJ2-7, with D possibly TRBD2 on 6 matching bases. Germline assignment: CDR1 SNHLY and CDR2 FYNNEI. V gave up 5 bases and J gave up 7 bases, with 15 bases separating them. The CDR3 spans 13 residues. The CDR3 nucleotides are TGTGCCAGCAGTTATTGGAGGGAGCTAGAGCAGTACTTC. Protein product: CASSYWRELEQYF. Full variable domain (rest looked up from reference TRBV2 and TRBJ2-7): EPEVTQTPSHQVTQMGQEVILRCVPISNHLYFYWYRQILGQKVEFLVSFYNNEISEKSEIFDDQFSVERPDGSNFTLKIRSTKLEDSAMYFCASSYWRELEQYFGPGTRLTVT.

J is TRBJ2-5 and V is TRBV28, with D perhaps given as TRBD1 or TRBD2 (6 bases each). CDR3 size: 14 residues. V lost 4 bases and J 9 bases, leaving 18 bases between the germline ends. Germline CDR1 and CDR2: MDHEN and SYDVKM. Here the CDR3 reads CASSSTGAILSQYF. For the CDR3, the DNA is TGTGCCAGCAGTTCGACGGGGGCGATCCTTTCCCAGTACTTC.

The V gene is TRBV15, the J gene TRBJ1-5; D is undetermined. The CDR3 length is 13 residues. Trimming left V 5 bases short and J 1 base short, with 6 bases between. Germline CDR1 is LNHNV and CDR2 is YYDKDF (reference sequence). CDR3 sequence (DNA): TGTGCCACCAGCCTTCGGAGCAATCAGCCCCAGCATTTT. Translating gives CATSLRSNQPQHF.

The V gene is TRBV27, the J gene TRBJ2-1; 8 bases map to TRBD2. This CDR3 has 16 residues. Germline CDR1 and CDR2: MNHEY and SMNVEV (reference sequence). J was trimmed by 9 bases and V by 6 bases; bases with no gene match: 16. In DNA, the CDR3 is TGTGCCAGCAGACCCGGGGGGGGGCCAGTCACCCCTGAGCAGTTCTTC. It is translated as CASRPGGGPVTPEQFF.

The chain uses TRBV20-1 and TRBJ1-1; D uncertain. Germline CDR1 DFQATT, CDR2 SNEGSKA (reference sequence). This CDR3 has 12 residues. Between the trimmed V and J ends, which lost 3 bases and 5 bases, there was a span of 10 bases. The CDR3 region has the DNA TGCAGTGCTAGTGAGTCGGGAACTGAAGCTTTCTTT. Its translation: CSASESGTEAFF.